The 7 T cell receptor beta chains reported below all come from one sample, sequenced in a study of cytomegalovirus exposure and HLA in healthy donors. Both 60 Vbeta primers and 13 Jbeta primers went into the PCR. Method: immunoSEQ multiplex PCR; TCRdb's copy keeps in-frame clones and lacks some. The top ten clones hold under 10% of a sample with some 180,000 clones, about 13% of them seen once. Sequenced: PBMCs. These receptors were collected from a man aged 50-60 years in good health and CMV-seropositive.

The CDR3 spells CASSRLAGGTNEQFF. The CDR3 region has the DNA TGTGCCAGCAGCCGGCTAGCGGGGGGGACAAATGAGCAGTTCTTC. The chain has TRBV14 and TRBJ2-1, with 12 positions matching TRBD2. V dropped 4 bases and J dropped 7; count of bases not matched to a gene: 5. Germline V lookup: CDR1 SGHDN, CDR2 FVKESK. The CDR3 is 15 residues long.

The rearrangement links TRBV30 to TRBJ1-5, with 8 bases that match TRBD1. V shed 7 bases and J 0 bases; nucleotides not matched to a gene: 8. CDR1 and CDR2 (germline): GTSNPN, SVGIG (reference sequence). This CDR3 has 15 residues. DNA for the CDR3: TGTGCCTTCTCGGACAGGGTAGATAGCAATCAGCCCCAGCATTTT. Translation gives CAFSDRVDSNQPQHF.

This clone was counted many times. V is TRBV5-4 and J is TRBJ1-4, with unresolved D. The CDR3 has 15 residues. CDR1 and CDR2 (germline): SGHNT, YYREEE (reference sequence). V lost 5 bases to trimming and J lost 8 bases, with 19 bases between them. Written as DNA, the CDR3 is TGTGCCAGCAGTTCGATGGGCCAGGCGAGAGAAAAACTGTTTTTT. This codes for CASSSMGQAREKLFF.

This clone has more than one count but fewer than ten. The chain carries TRBV5-4 and TRBJ2-1; TRBD2 aligns across 10 bases. Germline trimming cut 1 base from V and 5 bases from J; bases unmatched to any gene: 3. The germline V gene encodes CDR1 SGHNT and CDR2 YYREEE (reference sequence). The CDR3 is 15 residues long. CDR3 DNA: TGTGCCAGCAGCTTGAGCGGGGGGGCCCACAATGAGCAGTTCTTC. It translates to CASSLSGGAHNEQFF.

The sample holds a few counts of this clone. This chain links TRBV9 with TRBJ1-2, with unresolved D. V was shortened by 2 bases and J by 6 bases, with 5 bases between the two germline ends. The CDR3 extends over 11 amino acids. Germline V gene lookup returns CDR1 SGDLS and CDR2 YYNGEE. DNA of the CDR3: TGTGCCAGCAGCGTGAACAATGGCTACACCTTC. As protein: CASSVNNGYTF.

This clone was counted only a few times. The V and J genes are TRBV9 and TRBJ1-2; 9 bases match TRBD1. The V segment lost 3 bases and the J segment 8 bases; nucleotides outside the gene matches: 8. The CDR3 contains 14 residues. Germline V lookup: CDR1 SGDLS, CDR2 YYNGEE. CDR3 in amino acids: CASSEGQGLGGYTF. The CDR3 DNA follows: TGTGCCAGCAGCGAAGGACAGGGGTTGGGCGGCTACACCTTC.

The table lists this clone with a few counts. J is TRBJ2-1 and V is TRBV19; D is perhaps TRBD1 (5 bases). Per germline, CDR1 LNHDA and CDR2 SQIVND (reference sequence). The CDR3 is 14 residues long. Between the trimmed V and J ends, which lost 7 bases and 8 bases, there was a span of 18 bases. CDR3 coding DNA: TGTGCCAGTATGGGGCCGGCGTTATTCTATGAGCAGTTCTTC. Translated, it gives CASMGPALFYEQFF.